These 10 T cell receptor beta chains share one sample of origin, sequenced in a study of cytomegalovirus exposure and HLA in healthy donors. 60 Vbeta and 13 Jbeta primers were used in PCR. The method was immunoSEQ multiplex PCR; TCRdb's version includes in-frame clones alone and lacks a portion of them. The profile covers 150,000 or so clones, with 86% appearing a single time and approximately 2% taken by the ten largest. The sequenced material came from PBMCs. The source is a woman between 18 and 29 years old in good health and CMV-seronegative.

The CDR3 nucleotides read TGTGCCAGCACCCCCCAGGATCCGCCCAGGACTGAAGCTTTCTTT. It yields the protein CASTPQDPPRTEAFF. V usage is TRBV27 and J usage is TRBJ1-1; D call uncertain. CDR3 length: 15 amino acids. Trimming pared 7 bases from V and 5 bases from J, leaving 20 bases between. Germline lookup yields CDR1 MNHEY and CDR2 SMNVEV (reference sequence).

The chain uses TRBV9 and TRBJ1-2, with D unclear. From germline, CDR1 is SGDLS and CDR2 YYNGEE. CDR3 length: 14 amino acids. Deletions cut 4 bases from V and 5 bases from J, with 15 bases between. CDR3 DNA: TGTGCCAGCAGCCCCTCGGAAGGAGTTTATGGCTACACCTTC. It codes for CASSPSEGVYGYTF. The variable domain in full, with the rest retrieved from reference TRBV9 and TRBJ1-2, is DSGVTQTPKHLITATGQRVTLRCSPRSGDLSVYWYQQSLDQGLQFLIQYYNGEERAKGNILERFSAQQFPDLHSELNLSSLELGDSALYFCASSPSEGVYGYTFGSGTRLTVV.

This chain connects TRBV5-1 to TRBJ1-2; 8 positions match TRBD1. The germline gives CDR1 SGHRS, CDR2 YFSETQ. V lost 5 bases and J lost 5; bases outside the gene matches: 5. CDR3 size: 13 residues. The CDR3 bases are TGCGCCAGCAGGGACAGGGATTTATATGGCTACACCTTC. Translating it yields CASRDRDLYGYTF.

The genes are TRBV19 and TRBJ1-5, with a weak D call TRBD1 (5 bases). The CDR3 sequence is 18 residues long. V lost 10 bases to trimming and J lost 4 bases, with 29 bases between them. Germline V gene data show CDR1 as LNHDA and CDR2 as SQIVND (reference sequence). CDR3 protein: CATQSGGWGRHRNQPQHF. The CDR3 DNA reads TGTGCCACCCAGTCGGGGGGGTGGGGCCGACATCGTAATCAGCCCCAGCATTTT.

V gene TRBV30 combines with J gene TRBJ1-2; no definite D call. Trimming took off 2 bases at V and 8 bases at J, with 9 bases between the two ends. Germline V gene lookup returns CDR1 GTSNPN and CDR2 SVGIG (reference sequence). CDR3 length: 11 residues. This CDR3 reads CAWSPRVGYTF. The CDR3 DNA reads as TGTGCCTGGAGTCCCCGCGTAGGCTACACCTTC.

In its sample, this clone was seen a few times. The gene calls are TRBV6-5 and TRBJ2-2; possibly TRBD2 for D (5 bases). Trimming cost V 6 bases and J 4 bases, with 15 bases left between them. The CDR3 covers 15 residues. Per germline, CDR1 MNHEY and CDR2 SVGAGI. Written as DNA, the CDR3 is TGTGCCAGCAGCTCACTAGGTCCGAGCACCGGGGAGCTGTTTTTT. It yields the protein CASSSLGPSTGELFF.

CDR3 coding DNA: TGCGCCAGCAGCTTGAACAGCCCCTACGAGCAGTACTTC. Protein product: CASSLNSPYEQYF. This chain joins TRBV5-1 and TRBJ2-5; D call uncertain. The J call may be incorrect, as the DNA end agrees better with TRBJ2-7. Germline V gene lookup returns CDR1 SGHRS and CDR2 YFSETQ. The CDR3 sequence is 13 residues long.

The chain recombines TRBV27 with TRBJ2-5; D call uncertain. The V gene's germline CDR1 is MNHEY and CDR2 SMNVEV (reference sequence). V lost 3 bases, J lost 2 bases, and 10 bases lay in between. The CDR3 has 14 amino acids. CDR3 region: CASSLRSLQETQYF. The CDR3 nucleotides read TGTGCCAGCAGTTTGAGGAGTCTGCAAGAGACCCAGTACTTC.

The rearrangement joins TRBV6-5 to TRBJ2-7; 16 bases align to TRBD2. The CDR3 sequence is 14 residues long. The V gene's germline CDR1 is MNHEY and CDR2 SVGAGI. V gave up 4 bases and J gave up 10 bases; unmatched junction bases: 4. The CDR3 region has the DNA TGTGCCAGCAGTTCGGGACTAGCGGGAGGGCCCCAGTACTTC. This sequence encodes CASSSGLAGGPQYF.

This clone has a handful of counts. The CDR3 nucleotides are TGTGCCAGCAGTCGCGACAGGGAGACCGGGGAGCTGTTTTTT. This codes for CASSRDRETGELFF. The rearrangement links TRBV6-5 to TRBJ2-2; 7 bases agree with TRBD1. This CDR3 spans 14 amino acids. Germline lookup yields CDR1 MNHEY and CDR2 SVGAGI. Germline trimming cut 5 bases from V and 5 bases from J; bases unmatched to any gene: 5.